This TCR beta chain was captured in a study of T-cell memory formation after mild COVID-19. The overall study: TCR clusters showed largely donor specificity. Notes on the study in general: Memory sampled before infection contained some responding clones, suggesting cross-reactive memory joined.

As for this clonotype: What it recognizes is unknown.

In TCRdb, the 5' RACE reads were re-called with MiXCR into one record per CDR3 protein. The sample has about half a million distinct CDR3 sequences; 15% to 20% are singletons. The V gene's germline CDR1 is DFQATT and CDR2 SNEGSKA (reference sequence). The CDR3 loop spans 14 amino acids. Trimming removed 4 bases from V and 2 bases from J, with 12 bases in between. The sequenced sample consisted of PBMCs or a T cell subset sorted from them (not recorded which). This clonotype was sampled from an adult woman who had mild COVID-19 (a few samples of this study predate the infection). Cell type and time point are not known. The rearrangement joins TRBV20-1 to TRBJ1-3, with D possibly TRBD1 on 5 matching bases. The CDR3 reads CSATQGRTGNTIYF. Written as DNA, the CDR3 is TGCAGTGCTACTCAGGGACGAACTGGAAACACCATATATTTT.